One and the same sample provided the 29 T cell receptor beta chains below, sequenced in a study of CD8 T cells in Susac syndrome. With random hexamers, reverse transcription was performed on about 0.5 to 1 ug of RNA. TCRdb reprocessed the immunoSEQ multiplex PCR reads with MiXCR, giving one entry per CDR3 protein. Counted here are 80,000 to 90,000 distinct CDR3 sequences, 90% to 95% occurring once; the ten biggest clones make up roughly 0.32%. The sequenced sample consisted of CD8+ T cells from PBMCs. Receptors were obtained from a human donor in good health.

The rearrangement links TRBV7-6 to TRBJ1-4, with a weak D call TRBD1 (5 bases). This CDR3 has 16 residues. From germline, CDR1 is SGHVS and CDR2 FNYEAQ. Trimming shortened V by 1 base and J by 6 bases, and 15 bases separated the two germline ends. The CDR3 DNA sequence: TGTGCCAGCAGCTTAGGTGTCTCGGTAGGGGATGAAAAACTGTTTTTT. Translated: CASSLGVSVGDEKLFF.

This clonotype has a single count. The rearrangement links TRBV19 to TRBJ1-5; D unresolved. The germline V and J ends were trimmed by 5 bases and 0 bases, with 11 bases remaining between them. Germline V gene lookup returns CDR1 LNHDA and CDR2 SQIVND (reference sequence). The CDR3 is made up of 15 amino acids. The CDR3 is CASSPSSFSNQPQHF. In nucleotides, the CDR3 is TGTGCCAGTAGTCCCAGCTCCTTTAGCAATCAGCCCCAGCATTTT.

The chain carries TRBV7-9 and TRBJ2-7; D ambiguous. The CDR3 contains 12 residues. Looked up from germline, CDR1 is SEHNR and CDR2 is FQNEAQ (reference sequence). Between the trimmed V and J ends, which lost 2 bases and 6 bases, there was a span of 8 bases. The CDR3 is CASSLTPLEQYF. CDR3 DNA sequence: TGTGCCAGCAGCTTAACCCCGCTCGAGCAGTACTTC.

The chain uses TRBV5-6 and TRBJ1-2, with TRBD1 identical over 7 bases. V shed 4 bases, J shed 8 bases, and the junction held 14 bases outside the gene matches. Germline-derived CDR1 and CDR2 are SGHDT and YYEEEE. The CDR3 loop spans 15 amino acids. CDR3: CASSEETGQILGYTF. For the CDR3, the DNA is TGTGCCAGCAGCGAAGAAACGGGACAGATTCTGGGCTACACCTTC.

This chain joins TRBV5-1 and TRBJ2-1; D is unresolved. This CDR3 spans 12 amino acids. Per germline, CDR1 SGHRS and CDR2 YFSETQ. V was trimmed by 3 bases and J by 8 bases, leaving 9 bases between them. The CDR3 DNA is TGCGCCAGCAGCTCTCCCGGGCATGAGCAGTTCTTC. Protein: CASSSPGHEQFF.

This clonotype was seen a few times. The rearrangement uses TRBV7-9 and TRBJ1-1; possibly TRBD1 for D (5 bases). This CDR3 region has 11 residues. The V and J ends lost 5 bases and 10 bases respectively, with 11 bases between them. Germline V gene data show CDR1 as SEHNR and CDR2 as FQNEAQ (reference sequence). DNA of the CDR3: TGTGCCAGCAGCCCCGGGACTCTAGCTTTCTTT. Amino acid sequence: CASSPGTLAFF. The full variable domain, rest sourced from reference TRBV7-9 and TRBJ1-1, is DTGVSQNPRHKITKRGQNVTFRCDPISEHNRLYWYRQTLGQGPEFLTYFQNEAQLEKSRLLSDRFSAERPKGSFSTLEIQRTEQGDSAMYLCASSPGTLAFFGQGTRLTVV.

This clonotype was seen just once. This sequence joins TRBV7-3 and TRBJ2-1, with 7 positions matching TRBD2. The CDR3 sequence is 14 residues long. Germline CDR1 is SGHTA and CDR2 is FQGTGA. The J segment lost 4 bases and the V segment lost 6 bases, leaving 6 bases of the junction unmatched. The DNA for the CDR3 is TGTGCCAGCAGTCCAAGCGGGGCGTACAATGAGCAGTTCTTC. It codes for CASSPSGAYNEQFF.

This clonotype was found once. The J gene is TRBJ1-1, the V gene TRBV14; weak D call: TRBD1 (6 bases). Germline lookup yields CDR1 SGHDN and CDR2 FVKESK. V was shortened by 6 bases and J by 0 bases, with 11 bases between the two germline ends. The CDR3 has 14 amino acids. The DNA for the CDR3 is TGTGCCAGCAGAGGCAGGGGCTTGAACACTGAAGCTTTCTTT. As protein: CASRGRGLNTEAFF.

The J gene is TRBJ2-1, the V gene TRBV24-1; 8 bases are shared with TRBD2. Trimming cost V 4 bases and J 4 bases; bases outside gene matches: 2. CDR1 KGHDR and CDR2 SFDVKD come from the germline V gene. The CDR3 contains 14 residues. CDR3 loop: CATSEAGAYNEQFF. The CDR3 DNA sequence: TGTGCCACCAGTGAAGCGGGGGCTTACAATGAGCAGTTCTTC.

This rearrangement joins TRBV12-3 or TRBV12-4 to TRBJ1-2, with no clear D. The CDR3 extends over 11 amino acids. V shed 4 bases and J shed 3 bases, with 3 bases lying between them. The CDR3 reads CASSYDYGYTF. The CDR3 DNA reads as TGTGCCAGCAGTTACGACTATGGCTACACCTTC.

The CDR3 region has the DNA TGTGCCAGCTCACCCCTAGGACAGGGGAATAATTCACCCCTCCACTTT. This sequence encodes CASSPLGQGNNSPLHF. The V and J genes are TRBV18 and TRBJ1-6, with 9 bases aligning to TRBD1. This CDR3 spans 16 amino acids. Trimming took 3 bases from V and 5 from J; bases not matched to a gene: 5. The germline V gene has CDR1 KGHSH and CDR2 LQKENI.

This sequence joins TRBV4-2 and TRBJ2-7; 7 bases agree with TRBD1. Trimming cost V 4 bases and J 0 bases; bases outside gene matches: 9. Germline V lookup: CDR1 LGHNA, CDR2 YNFKEQ. CDR3 length: 16 amino acids. The CDR3 loop reads CASSPGDSSASYEQYV. For the CDR3, the DNA is TGTGCCAGCAGCCCAGGGGACAGCTCGGCCTCCTACGAGCAGTACGTC.

This chain links TRBV7-9 with TRBJ2-4; no firm D call. With 5 bases removed from V and 6 bases from J, the gap between germline ends came to 5 bases. The CDR3 loop spans 11 amino acids. Germline-derived CDR1 and CDR2 are SEHNR and FQNEAQ (reference sequence). This chain's CDR3 is CASSRRNIQYF. The CDR3 DNA reads TGTGCCAGCAGCCGGAGAAACATTCAGTACTTC.

The count of this clonotype is one. J is TRBJ2-1 and V is TRBV4-1; either TRBD1 or TRBD2 may supply D (5 bases each). CDR1 is MGHRA and CDR2 is YSYEKL in the germline V gene. V was cut by 1 base and J by 1 base, with 17 bases left in between. This CDR3 comprises 18 residues. CDR3 protein: CASSQVVRGEGSYNEQFF. CDR3 nucleotide sequence: TGCGCCAGCAGCCAAGTGGTGAGGGGTGAAGGGTCCTACAATGAGCAGTTCTTC.

The chain carries TRBV3-1 and TRBJ2-4; either TRBD1 or TRBD2 may fit D (5 bases each). CDR1 and CDR2 from the germline V gene are LGHDT and YNNKEL (reference sequence). This CDR3 is 11 amino acids long. Trimming stripped 3 bases from V and 11 bases from J, with 8 bases between. This CDR3 reads CASSQMGLQYF. CDR3 DNA sequence: TGTGCCAGCAGCCAGATGGGACTTCAGTACTTC.

The chain links TRBV5-1 to TRBJ2-7; D is uncertain. The CDR3 is 15 residues long. Germline V lookup: CDR1 SGHRS, CDR2 YFSETQ. V was trimmed by 1 base and J by 3 bases, leaving 14 bases between them. The CDR3 spells CASSLIGNTIYEQYF. CDR3 nucleotide sequence: TGCGCCAGCAGCTTGATAGGGAACACAATCTACGAGCAGTACTTC.

The J gene is TRBJ2-1, the V gene TRBV9, with TRBD1 as a possible D gene (6 bases). In germline, CDR1 is SGDLS, CDR2 YYNGEE. V was trimmed by 3 bases and J by 3 bases, leaving 7 bases between them. The CDR3 extends over 13 amino acids. CDR3 DNA sequence: TGTGCCAGCAGCGAGGACAGCTACAATGAGCAGTTCTTC. This translates into CASSEDSYNEQFF. Full variable domain (remainder filled in from reference TRBV9 and TRBJ2-1): DSGVTQTPKHLITATGQRVTLRCSPRSGDLSVYWYQQSLDQGLQFLIQYYNGEERAKGNILERFSAQQFPDLHSELNLSSLELGDSALYFCASSEDSYNEQFFGPGTRLTVL.

Turning to this clonotype: At one end, the junction sequence differs from germline, possibly due to a read error. The gene calls are TRBV12-5 and TRBJ2-7; possibly TRBD2 for D (6 bases). This CDR3 has 11 amino acids. Per germline, CDR1 LGHNT and CDR2 FRNRAP. DNA of the CDR3: TGTGCTAGTCTTCTTAGGGAGGCGTTGAGTTTC. Amino acid sequence: CASLLREALSF.

The CDR3 sequence: CSARDLLAGGTDTQYF. The DNA of the CDR3 is TGCAGTGCTAGAGATTTACTAGCGGGGGGGACAGATACGCAGTATTTT. J is TRBJ2-3 and V is TRBV20-1; 13 bases agree with TRBD2. Germline CDR1 reads DFQATT; CDR2 reads SNEGSKA (reference sequence). The CDR3 is 16 amino acids. With V trimmed by 0 bases and J by 3 bases, 3 bases remained unmatched.

V usage is TRBV6-1 and J usage is TRBJ1-2, with D possibly being TRBD1 (5 bases). Per the germline V gene, CDR1 is MNHNS and CDR2 is SASEGT. The CDR3 covers 15 residues. Trimming took off 6 bases at V and 0 bases at J, with 14 bases between the two ends. The CDR3 here is CASSYRQSPNYGYTF. CDR3 nucleotides: TGTGCCAGCAGCTACAGACAGAGCCCTAACTATGGCTACACCTTC.

The rearrangement links TRBV24-1 to TRBJ2-7; unclear D gene. The germline gives CDR1 KGHDR, CDR2 SFDVKD. The germline V and J ends were trimmed by 12 bases and 3 bases, with 11 bases remaining between them. CDR3 size: 11 residues. The CDR3 bases are TGTGCCCCTCCTGCCGTCTACGAGCAGTACTTC. Translation: CAPPAVYEQYF.

This clonotype was found once. The gene calls are TRBV6-2 or TRBV6-3 and TRBJ2-2; no clear D. Germline V lookup: CDR1 MNHEY, CDR2 SVGEGT. The V end lost 2 bases, the J end lost 3 bases, and 4 bases lay between the germline ends. CDR3 size: 13 residues. The CDR3 loop reads CASSYQYTGELFF. CDR3 in DNA: TGTGCCAGCAGTTACCAGTACACCGGGGAGCTGTTTTTT.

The gene calls are TRBV30 and TRBJ1-1; 7 bases match TRBD1. V lost 4 bases, J lost 0 bases, and 5 bases stayed unmatched. CDR1 GTSNPN and CDR2 SVGIG come from the germline V gene (reference sequence). The length of the CDR3 is 14 residues. The CDR3 here is CAWTRDSVNTEAFF. The DNA of the CDR3 is TGTGCCTGGACAAGGGACAGCGTGAACACTGAAGCTTTCTTT.

The J gene is TRBJ1-1, the V gene TRBV7-9; D is perhaps TRBD1 (6 bases). V was pared by 7 bases and J by 5 bases, with 23 bases between. Germline CDR1 and CDR2: SEHNR and FQNEAQ (reference sequence). The CDR3 sequence is 16 residues long. CDR3 DNA: TGTGCCAGCATCACATCCACTTACAGGGAAGGAACTGAAGCTTTCTTT. Translated, it gives CASITSTYREGTEAFF. The entire variable domain, with the rest obtained from reference TRBV7-9 and TRBJ1-1, is as follows: DTGVSQNPRHKITKRGQNVTFRCDPISEHNRLYWYRQTLGQGPEFLTYFQNEAQLEKSRLLSDRFSAERPKGSFSTLEIQRTEQGDSAMYLCASITSTYREGTEAFFGQGTRLTVV.

The V and J genes are TRBV19 and TRBJ1-5; TRBD1 agrees at 10 bases. The germline V gene encodes CDR1 LNHDA and CDR2 SQIVND (reference sequence). The CDR3 sequence is 14 residues long. Trimming took 8 bases from V and 5 from J; bases not matched to a gene: 6. CDR3 sequence reads: CASRDRGLHQPQHF. The CDR3 nucleotides read TGTGCCAGTCGCGACAGGGGGCTGCATCAGCCCCAGCATTTT.

CDR3 sequence (DNA): TGTGCCAGCAGCTTGCCGGACAGAGTAGTCTATGGCTACACCTTC. This codes for CASSLPDRVVYGYTF. The chain has TRBV5-6 and TRBJ1-2, with D perhaps matching TRBD1 (6 bases). Trimming removed 1 base from V and 4 bases from J, with 14 bases in between. CDR3 length: 15 amino acids. Germline CDR1 and CDR2: SGHDT and YYEEEE.

CDR3 loop: CSVAGDETEAFF. The CDR3 nucleotides read TGCAGCGTTGCAGGGGATGAGACTGAAGCTTTCTTT. The V call is TRBV29-1, the J call TRBJ1-1; tentatively, D is TRBD1 (6 bases). Per germline, CDR1 SQVTM and CDR2 ANQGSEA. CDR3 size: 12 residues. The V and J ends lost 4 bases and 5 bases respectively, with 11 bases between them.

The chain uses TRBV11-2 and TRBJ2-4; the D gene is possibly TRBD1 (6 bases). Trimming removed 5 bases from V and 0 bases from J, with 11 bases in between. The CDR3 runs to 15 residues. Germline assignment: CDR1 SGHAT and CDR2 FQNNGV. The CDR3 region has the DNA TGTGCCAGCAGCGAGGGGGTAGGAGCCAAAAACATTCAGTACTTC. Translated: CASSEGVGAKNIQYF.

This rearrangement joins TRBV2 to TRBJ2-1, with 9 bases fitting TRBD1. The germline CDR1 and CDR2 sequences are SNHLY and FYNNEI. This CDR3 has 15 residues. V lost 5 bases, J lost 9 bases, and 11 bases stayed unmatched. CDR3 DNA sequence: TGTGCCAGCAGTTTCCGGGACAGGGATTCTAGTGAGCAGTTCTTC. Its translation: CASSFRDRDSSEQFF.